These T cell receptor beta chains were read from a single sample in a study of cytomegalovirus exposure and HLA in healthy donors. TCRdb keeps only in-frame clones here, not all; method: immunoSEQ multiplex PCR. This sample yields fewer than 30,000 clones, of which 62% are seen a single time; roughly 42% belongs to the top ten. Material for sequencing was PBMCs. These receptors were obtained from a male donor in good health and CMV-seropositive. Both conserved end residues are part of each CDR3. The D gene is left open where the match is weak. Size is stated for part of the rows, as once, few or many counts, or as a class when the clone is expanded.

length: 13
D: TRBD1
size: NA
J: TRBJ2-7
V: TRBV5-6
DNA: TGTGCCAGCAGCTTAACAGGGGCCGGCGAGCAGTACTTC
CDR3: CASSLTGAGEQYF

length: 16
D: NA
size: NA
J: TRBJ1-1
V: TRBV7-3
DNA: TGTGCCAGCAGCCCCGACACTGGGGGGATGAACACTGAAGCTTTCTTT
CDR3: CASSPDTGGMNTEAFF

length: 15
D: NA
size: few
J: TRBJ2-2
V: TRBV10-3
DNA: TGTGCCATCAGTGAGATAACAACGAACACCGGGGAGCTGTTTTTT
CDR3: CAISEITTNTGELFF

length: 11
D: NA
size: NA
J: TRBJ1-1
V: TRBV30
DNA: TGTGCCTGGAGCCTCGGGACATTGGCTTTCTTT
CDR3: CAWSLGTLAFF

length: 16
D: NA
size: NA
J: TRBJ1-3
V: TRBV5-6
DNA: TGTGCCAGCAGCTATTTTAACCAGGGATCTGGAAACACCATATATTTT
CDR3: CASSYFNQGSGNTIYF

length: 14
D: TRBD1
size: few
J: TRBJ1-3
V: TRBV27
DNA: TGTGCCAGCGGAACAGGGGTCTCTGGAAACACCATATATTTT
CDR3: CASGTGVSGNTIYF

length: 17
D: TRBD2
size: NA
J: TRBJ2-1
V: TRBV5-1
DNA: TGCGCCAGCAGCCCCCCCGGACTAGCGGGTAGCTACAATGAGCAGTTCTTC
CDR3: CASSPPGLAGSYNEQFF

length: 12
D: TRBD2
size: once
J: TRBJ2-1
V: TRBV6-5
DNA: TGTGCCTCCGGGACTAGAACTGGTGAGCAGTTCTTC
CDR3: CASGTRTGEQFF

length: 13
D: TRBD1
size: few
J: TRBJ1-2
V: TRBV29-1
DNA: TGCAGCGCCCTGACAGGGGCGAACTATGGCTACACCTTC
CDR3: CSALTGANYGYTF

length: 16
D: NA
size: few
J: TRBJ2-2
V: TRBV6-1
DNA: TGTGCCAGCAGTGAATGGGGCGGGACGAACACCGGGGAGCTGTTTTTT
CDR3: CASSEWGGTNTGELFF

length: 14
D: NA
size: NA
J: TRBJ2-2
V: TRBV18
DNA: TGTGCCAGCTCACCCTCAGTGAACACCGGGGAGCTGTTTTTT
CDR3: CASSPSVNTGELFF

length: 13
D: TRBD1
size: NA
J: TRBJ1-1
V: TRBV6-5
DNA: TGTGCCAGCACCGGGACAGGGAAGACTGAAGCTTTCTTT
CDR3: CASTGTGKTEAFF

length: 11
D: NA
size: NA
J: TRBJ1-2
V: TRBV30
DNA: TGTGCCAGCACAAGGGGGTATGGCTACACCTTC
CDR3: CASTRGYGYTF

length: 17
D: TRBD2
size: once
J: TRBJ2-1
V: TRBV6-7
DNA: TGTGCCAGCAGCCTGACTAGCGGTTTCATTCAAGACAATGAGCAGTTCTTC
CDR3: CASSLTSGFIQDNEQFF

length: 14
D: TRBD1
size: NA
J: TRBJ1-2
V: TRBV2
DNA: TGTGCCAGCAGTGGAGAGGGACAGGGGGCTGGCTACACCTTC
CDR3: CASSGEGQGAGYTF

length: 16
D: TRBD2
size: once
J: TRBJ2-7
V: TRBV13
DNA: TGTGCCAGCAGCTTAGGCCTGACTAGCGGGAACTACGAGCAGTACTTC
CDR3: CASSLGLTSGNYEQYF

length: 14
D: TRBD2
size: NA
J: TRBJ2-7
V: TRBV28
DNA: TGTGCCAGCAGCTCCCCAGCGCGGGAGGACGAGCAGTACTTC
CDR3: CASSSPAREDEQYF

length: 15
D: NA
size: NA
J: TRBJ2-5
V: TRBV5-4
DNA: TGTGCCAGCAGCTTGGCCTGGGGCCAGCAAGAGACCCAGTACTTC
CDR3: CASSLAWGQQETQYF

length: 14
D: NA
size: NA
J: TRBJ1-1
V: TRBV5-8
DNA: TGTGCCAGCAGGGAAAACCAGGGGAACACTGAAGCTTTCTTT
CDR3: CASRENQGNTEAFF

length: 16
D: NA
size: once
J: TRBJ1-3
V: TRBV28
DNA: TGTGCCAGCAGTCGCTTGATCCGGGGGTCTGGAAACACCATATATTTT
CDR3: CASSRLIRGSGNTIYF

length: 14
D: NA
size: NA
J: TRBJ2-6
V: TRBV2
DNA: TGTGCCAGCAGTGAATACTCTGGGGCCAACGTCCTGACTTTC
CDR3: CASSEYSGANVLTF

length: 15
D: TRBD1
size: NA
J: TRBJ1-2
V: TRBV5-4
DNA: TGTGCCAGCAGCTCCTCAGGGGGCGTTTCATATGGCTACACCTTC
CDR3: CASSSSGGVSYGYTF

length: 17
D: TRBD2
size: NA
J: TRBJ2-1
V: TRBV5-1
DNA: TGCGCCAGCAGCTTGGGACTAGCGGGGGCCTCCTACAATGAGCAGTTCTTC
CDR3: CASSLGLAGASYNEQFF

length: 15
D: NA
size: NA
J: TRBJ1-2
V: TRBV18
DNA: TGTGCCAGCTCACCGGACCCAGGGCGGGGCTATGGCTACACCTTC
CDR3: CASSPDPGRGYGYTF

length: 13
D: NA
size: NA
J: TRBJ1-5
V: TRBV25-1
DNA: TGTGCCAGCAGTGAGGGGACAAATCAGCCCCAGCATTTT
CDR3: CASSEGTNQPQHF

length: 17
D: NA
size: NA
J: TRBJ2-3
V: TRBV7-9
DNA: TGTGCCAGCAGCTTATCCGACAGCTCCATATACACAGATACGCAGTATTTT
CDR3: CASSLSDSSIYTDTQYF

length: 13
D: NA
size: NA
J: TRBJ1-1
V: TRBV11-2
DNA: TGTGCCAGCAGCTTCGAAAGACAGGCTGGAGCTTTCTTT
CDR3: CASSFERQAGAFF

length: 13
D: NA
size: NA
J: TRBJ1-1
V: TRBV6-6
DNA: TGTGCCAGTACAGGGACCCGGAACACTGAAGCTTTCTTT
CDR3: CASTGTRNTEAFF

length: 12
D: NA
size: NA
J: TRBJ1-4
V: TRBV10-3
DNA: TGTGCCATCGGGACAATGAATGAAAAACTGTTTTTT
CDR3: CAIGTMNEKLFF

length: 16
D: TRBD2
size: NA
J: TRBJ2-3
V: TRBV7-2
DNA: TGTGCCAGCAGCTTAGCCGGGGGGGCCTTGACAGATACGCAGTATTTT
CDR3: CASSLAGGALTDTQYF

length: 13
D: NA
size: NA
J: TRBJ2-7
V: TRBV6-1
DNA: TGTGCCAGCAGTGGCGGGTCAAACAGCGAGCAGTACTTC
CDR3: CASSGGSNSEQYF

length: 14
D: NA
size: NA
J: TRBJ2-7
V: TRBV10-3
DNA: TGTGCCATCAGTGAGGGAGGGGGCTTGGGGGAGCAGTACTTC
CDR3: CAISEGGGLGEQYF

length: 12
D: NA
size: few
J: TRBJ1-5
V: TRBV21-1
DNA: TGTGCCAGCAGCAAAGGTTCCTCGCCCCAGCATTTT
CDR3: CASSKGSSPQHF

length: 12
D: NA
size: NA
J: TRBJ1-2
V: TRBV19
DNA: TGTGCCAGTAGTAACAGGGCCCAGGGCTACACCTTC
CDR3: CASSNRAQGYTF

length: 16
D: TRBD2
size: NA
J: TRBJ2-5
V: TRBV5-1
DNA: TGCGCCAGCAGCCCAACCCTAGCGGCGATGGGGGAGACCCAGTACTTC
CDR3: CASSPTLAAMGETQYF

length: 17
D: TRBD1
size: NA
J: TRBJ1-2
V: TRBV5-5
DNA: TGTGCCAGCAGCGAATCTTCCGGGACAGGGGGAGGCGGGGGCTACACCTTC
CDR3: CASSESSGTGGGGGYTF

length: 12
D: NA
size: NA
J: TRBJ2-3
V: TRBV5-4
DNA: TGTGCCAGCAGCGCGGAAGTAGATACGCAGTATTTT
CDR3: CASSAEVDTQYF

length: 13
D: NA
size: NA
J: TRBJ1-2
V: TRBV18
DNA: TGTGCCAGCTCACTCGGCGGACAGTATGGCTACACCTTC
CDR3: CASSLGGQYGYTF

length: 15
D: TRBD2
size: few
J: TRBJ2-7
V: TRBV28
DNA: TGTGCCACCCTATCGGCGGGGACTAGCTTTAACGAGCAGTACTTC
CDR3: CATLSAGTSFNEQYF

length: 15
D: TRBD2
size: NA
J: TRBJ2-7
V: TRBV6-5
DNA: TGTGCCAGCAGGACTGAGCGGGGTCTCTCCTACGAGCAGTACTTC
CDR3: CASRTERGLSYEQYF

length: 14
D: NA
size: NA
J: TRBJ1-1
V: TRBV5-1
DNA: TGCGCCAGCAGCCTGCAGGGGCGGAGCACTGAAGCTTTCTTT
CDR3: CASSLQGRSTEAFF

length: 15
D: TRBD2
size: NA
J: TRBJ2-5
V: TRBV5-1
DNA: TGCGCCAGCAGCGGTAGCGGGGGGGCCGAAGAGACCCAGTACTTC
CDR3: CASSGSGGAEETQYF

length: 15
D: NA
size: NA
J: TRBJ2-7
V: TRBV25-1
DNA: TGTGCCAGCAGCGACTTGACAGCTTCTCTCTACGAGCAGTACTTC
CDR3: CASSDLTASLYEQYF

length: 15
D: TRBD2
size: NA
J: TRBJ2-1
V: TRBV5-1
DNA: TGCGCCAGCAGCCGAGGAGGGACTAGCGGCTATGAGCAGTTCTTC
CDR3: CASSRGGTSGYEQFF

length: 14
D: TRBD2
size: NA
J: TRBJ2-3
V: TRBV7-9
DNA: TGTGCCAGCAGCTCGGGACTAGCGCGCGATACGCAGTATTTT
CDR3: CASSSGLARDTQYF

length: 15
D: TRBD2
size: NA
J: TRBJ2-5
V: TRBV7-9
DNA: TGTGCCAGCAGCCTGCACGGGGGGGCCGCAGAGACCCAGTACTTC
CDR3: CASSLHGGAAETQYF

length: 12
D: NA
size: NA
J: TRBJ2-7
V: TRBV29-1
DNA: TGCAGCGTTGGTTCAGGGTTGAGCGAGCAGTACTTC
CDR3: CSVGSGLSEQYF

length: 15
D: NA
size: NA
J: TRBJ2-2
V: TRBV27
DNA: TGTGCCAGCAGTCTGACGGGACATAACACCGGGGAGCTGTTTTTT
CDR3: CASSLTGHNTGELFF